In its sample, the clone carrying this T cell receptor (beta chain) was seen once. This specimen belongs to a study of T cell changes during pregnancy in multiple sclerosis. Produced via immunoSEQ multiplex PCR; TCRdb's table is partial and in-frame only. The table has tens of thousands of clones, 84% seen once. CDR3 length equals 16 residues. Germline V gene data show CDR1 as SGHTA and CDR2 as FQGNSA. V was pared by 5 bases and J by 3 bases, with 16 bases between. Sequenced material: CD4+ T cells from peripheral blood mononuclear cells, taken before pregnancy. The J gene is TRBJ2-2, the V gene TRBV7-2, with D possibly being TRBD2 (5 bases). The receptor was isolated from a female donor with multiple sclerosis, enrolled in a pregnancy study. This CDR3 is CASSPPTVRDTGELFF. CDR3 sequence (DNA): TGTGCCAGCAGCCCCCCCACGGTGAGGGACACCGGGGAGCTGTTTTTT. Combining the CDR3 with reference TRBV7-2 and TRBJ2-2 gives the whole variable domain GAGVSQSPSNKVTEKGKDVELRCDPISGHTALYWYRQSLGQGLEFLIYFQGNSAPDKSGLPSDRFSAERTGGSVSTLTIQRTQQEDSAVYLCASSPPTVRDTGELFFGEGSRLTVL.